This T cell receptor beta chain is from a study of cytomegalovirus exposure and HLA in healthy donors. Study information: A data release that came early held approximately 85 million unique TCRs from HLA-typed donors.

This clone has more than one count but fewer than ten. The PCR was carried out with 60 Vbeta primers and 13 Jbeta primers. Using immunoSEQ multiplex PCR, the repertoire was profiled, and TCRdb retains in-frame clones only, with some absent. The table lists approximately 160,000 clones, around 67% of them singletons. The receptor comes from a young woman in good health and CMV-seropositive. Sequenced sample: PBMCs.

The CDR3 loop is CASGIPGTSGTDTQYF. The CDR3 coding sequence is TGCGCCAGCGGAATACCGGGGACTTCCGGGACAGATACGCAGTATTTT. The chain joins TRBV5-1 to TRBJ2-3; TRBD2 might be the D (6 bases). The germline V gene encodes CDR1 SGHRS and CDR2 YFSETQ. Trimming left V 7 bases short and J 3 bases short, with 21 bases between. The CDR3 has 16 amino acids.